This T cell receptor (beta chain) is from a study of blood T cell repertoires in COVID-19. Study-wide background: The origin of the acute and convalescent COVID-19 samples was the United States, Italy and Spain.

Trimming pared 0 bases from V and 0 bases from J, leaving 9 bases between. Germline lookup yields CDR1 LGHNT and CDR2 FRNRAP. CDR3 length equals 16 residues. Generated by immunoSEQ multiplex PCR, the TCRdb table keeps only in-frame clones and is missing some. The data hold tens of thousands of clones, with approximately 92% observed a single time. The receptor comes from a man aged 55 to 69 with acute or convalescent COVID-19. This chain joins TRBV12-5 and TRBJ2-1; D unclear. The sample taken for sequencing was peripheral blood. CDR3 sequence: CASGLVRRPSYNEQFF. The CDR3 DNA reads TGTGCTAGTGGTTTGGTTAGGCGGCCCTCCTACAATGAGCAGTTCTTC.